In its sample, the clone carrying this T cell receptor (beta chain) was seen many times. Antigen unknown. The record originates from a study of T cells in Graves' hyperthyroidism and ophthalmopathy. The CDR3 extends over 19 amino acids. Germline V gene lookup returns CDR1 LNHDA and CDR2 SQIVND (reference sequence). The V gene end was trimmed by 9 bases and the J gene end by 0 bases; junction bases not matched to a gene: 15. Diagnosis rested on symptoms, serum thyroxine and TRAb, thyroid ultrasound, and orbital computed tomography. Findings of the study overall: For ophthalmopathy, model prediction preceded onset by a median about 6.4 months. Most thyroid clonotypes that were expanded above 0.001 also turned up in blood.

RNA transcripts yielded amplified TCR beta CDR3 regions. First-round RT-PCR with HTBI primers amplified the TCR CDR3 region. Each CDR3 protein is one row after TCRdb ran MiXCR on the multiplex PCR reads. The table records roughly 500,000 distinct CDR3 sequences, 46% of them present only once. Sequencing input: peripheral blood or thyroid tissue (not recorded which). V gene TRBV19 combines with J gene TRBJ2-6, with 9 nucleotides matching TRBD1. The sequence derives from an adult woman with Graves' disease, either hyperthyroidism or ophthalmopathy (not recorded which). CDR3 protein: CASAKRRQGVGSGANVLTF. In DNA, the CDR3 is TGTGCCAGCGCAAAAAGGCGACAGGGGGTGGGCTCTGGGGCCAACGTCCTGACTTTC.